This T cell receptor (beta chain) was identified during a study of T cell responses to AZD1222 COVID-19 vaccine. Study-wide points: Reports say nearly half of spike-specific TCRs go after unmutated variant regions. Spike-specific TCR breadth rose after two AZD1222 doses, and depth rose as well. Among those given AZD1222, only five or six were seropositive at baseline.

Sequencing was performed with immunoSEQ multiplex PCR; in TCRdb, only in-frame clones are kept and a portion is missing. The repertoire holds about 180,000 clones, with 80% to 95% as singletons. Regarding this clone: No antigen is known for it.

Germline lookup yields CDR1 SNHLY and CDR2 FYNNEI. This CDR3 region has 14 residues. Trimming left V 0 bases short and J 1 base short, with 6 bases between. The rearrangement joins TRBV2 to TRBJ2-5; no definite D call. The material sequenced was peripheral blood, taken 28 days after the second AZD1222 dose. The TCR sequence derives from an adult who received the AZD1222 COVID-19 vaccine. CDR3 bases: TGTGCCAGCAGTGAAGCTAGACCCCAAGAGACCCAGTACTTC. Amino acid sequence: CASSEARPQETQYF.